This TCR beta chain was sequenced during a study of vaccination and CD4 T cells after COVID-19. Study summary: Convalescent individuals exhibited SARS-CoV-2 positivity on nasal swab PCR, with nine or ten mild and one severe presentation. Cultures that served as controls received a CEFX pool, an HIV-1 Nef pool, or no peptide. Study conclusions and caveats: Early timepoints after natural infection were not analyzed in these convalescent patients.

In the case of this clonotype: Its antigen remains unidentified.

Specified treatment: roughly 10-day PBMC culture with coronavirus spike peptide pools or control peptides (ViraFEST assay). The CDR3 runs to 19 residues. In germline, CDR1 is LNHDA, CDR2 SQIVND (reference sequence). V gave up 4 bases and J gave up 5 bases; unmatched junction bases: 12. An Oncomine TCR Beta short-read assay was used to sequence the DNA from cultured CD4+ T cells. Scientists extracted genomic DNA from CD4+ T cells grown in culture. Via MiXCR, TCRdb re-called the PCR reads, giving one row per CDR3 protein. The data hold more than 15,000 distinct CDR3 sequences, with approximately 40% observed a single time.

The sample was CD4+ T cells from blood, cultured in vitro, taken after SARS-CoV-2 vaccination. This chain links TRBV19 with TRBJ2-1; 15 bases agree with TRBD2. This clonotype was sampled from a human donor who had recovered from COVID-19. The CDR3 here is CASSTPGLAGGPNNNEQFF. Written as DNA, the CDR3 is TGTGCCAGTAGTACCCCAGGACTAGCGGGAGGGCCGAATAACAATGAGCAGTTCTTC.